This TCR beta chain was captured by sequencing in a study of Graves' ophthalmopathy and Graves' hyperthyroidism. From fresh peripheral blood, roughly 10 ml in volume, the PBMCs were obtained. Many counts were recorded for this clonotype. V lost 6 bases and J 7 bases, leaving 12 bases between the germline ends. The CDR3 has 13 residues. CDR1 and CDR2 from the germline V gene are MNHEY and SVGAGI. RNA served as the template for amplifying TCR beta CDR3 regions. HTBI-primed first-round RT-PCR preceded second-round multiplex PCR. TCRdb reprocessed the multiplex PCR reads via MiXCR and lists one record per CDR3 protein. Of 600,000 to 700,000 distinct CDR3 sequences listed, just over 40% are singletons.

This clonotype was sampled from an adult man with Graves' ophthalmopathy. This chain uses TRBV6-5 with TRBJ2-2; D is ambiguous. The sequencing input was peripheral blood. The CDR3 spells CASRERLSGELFF. In DNA form, the CDR3 reads TGTGCCAGCAGAGAACGATTGAGCGGGGAGCTGTTTTTT.